The 22 T cell receptor beta chains presented below share a single source sample, sequenced in a study of regulatory T cells in long-lasting Graves disease. This sample's time point: newly diagnosed GD, antithyroid drugs for less than 3 months. PBMC-derived RNA was used for the TCR library. Construction of TCR beta libraries relied on iRepertoire HTBI primers and on Arm-PCR targeting CDR3 regions. TCRdb reprocessed the multiplex PCR reads via MiXCR and lists one record per CDR3 protein. This table holds about 360,000 distinct CDR3 sequences, under 20% found once. This sample also appeared in a second study, on T cells in Graves' hyperthyroidism and ophthalmopathy.

Sequencing used peripheral blood mononuclear cells (PBMCs), obtained at new diagnosis, from a patient treated with antithyroid drugs. The receptors stem from a woman aged 18-30 years with Graves disease.

With respect to this clonotype: A single base separates this from a much larger clone, so it may be a read error. The CDR3 sequence: CASIFQGAADEQYF. The CDR3, as DNA: TGTGCCAGCATTTTTCAGGGGGCGGCTGATGAGCAGTACTTC. The gene calls are TRBV2 and TRBJ2-7; 8 bases map to TRBD1. Unmatched junction bases numbered 12, after V lost 7 bases and J lost 7 bases. CDR1 is SNHLY, CDR2 FYNNEI, per germline. CDR3 length: 14 residues.

At least ten counts were recorded for this clonotype. This chain uses TRBV7-9 with TRBJ1-1, with D possibly being TRBD1 (6 bases). The CDR3 is made up of 15 amino acids. Germline V CDR1 and CDR2: SEHNR, FQNEAQ (reference sequence). V shed 7 bases and J shed 5 bases, with 20 bases lying between them. The CDR3 sequence: CASIAAGAVSTEAFF. CDR3 sequence (DNA): TGTGCCAGCATCGCCGCAGGGGCCGTGAGTACTGAAGCTTTCTTT.

This clonotype occurred many times. The chain uses TRBV11-2 and TRBJ1-2; weak D call: TRBD1 (5 bases). V was shortened by 6 bases and J by 4 bases, with 9 bases between the two germline ends. The CDR3 is made up of 12 amino acids. From germline, CDR1 is SGHAT and CDR2 FQNNGV. The CDR3 here is CASSVDSYGYTF. CDR3 in DNA: TGTGCCAGCAGTGTAGACAGCTATGGCTACACCTTC.

The table lists this clonotype with many counts. The V gene is TRBV28, the J gene TRBJ2-2; no firm D call. The CDR3 totals 13 residues. Deletions cut 4 bases from V and 5 bases from J, with 8 bases between. The germline CDR1 and CDR2 sequences are MDHEN and SYDVKM. As DNA, the CDR3 is TGTGCCAGCAGTTCCCCCGATACCGGGGAGCTGTTTTTT. Translation gives CASSSPDTGELFF.

This chain connects TRBV11-2 to TRBJ2-5; D is perhaps TRBD2 (5 bases). Germline V CDR1 and CDR2: SGHAT, FQNNGV. There are 13 residues in the CDR3. The V gene lost 0 bases and the J gene lost 6 bases, with 8 bases spanning the gap. The CDR3 protein is CASSLEGRQTQYF. The CDR3 DNA reads TGTGCCAGCAGCTTAGAGGGGAGACAGACCCAGTACTTC.

The CDR3 loop reads CSARPGTGTGYTF. The CDR3 region has the DNA TGCAGTGCGAGACCCGGGACAGGCACTGGCTACACCTTC. This sequence joins TRBV20-1 and TRBJ1-2, with 8 positions matching TRBD1. The CDR3 runs to 13 residues. Germline-derived CDR1 and CDR2 are DFQATT and SNEGSKA (reference sequence). V dropped 6 bases and J dropped 7; count of bases not matched to a gene: 10.

On this clonotype itself: A much larger clone differs by one base, so this may be a read error. This chain joins TRBV18 and TRBJ1-1, with D hard to call. This CDR3 is built from 15 residues. Germline V gene sequence: CDR1 KGHSH, CDR2 LQKENI. The CDR3 region is CASAPLEGLYAEAFF. Here the CDR3 DNA reads TGTGCCAGCGCACCCCTAGAGGGTTTATATGCTGAAGCTTTCTTT.

This clonotype was recorded at least ten times. This chain uses TRBV12-3 or TRBV12-4 with TRBJ1-6, with D unclear. Between the trimmed V and J ends, which lost 3 bases and 8 bases, there was a span of 11 bases. The CDR3 is 14 residues long. In DNA form, the CDR3 reads TGTGCCAGCAGTTTGGTTGGGTCGGATTCACCCCTCCACTTT. It translates to CASSLVGSDSPLHF.

This clonotype was seen many times. V gene TRBV5-1 combines with J gene TRBJ2-4, with 8 nucleotides matching TRBD2. This CDR3 region has 15 residues. Germline-derived CDR1 and CDR2 are SGHRS and YFSETQ. V was pared by 0 bases and J by 6 bases, with 5 bases of the junction left unmatched. The CDR3 is CASSLGAGTRNIQYF. The CDR3 DNA follows: TGCGCCAGCAGCTTGGGAGCCGGGACTAGAAACATTCAGTACTTC.

The CDR3 DNA is TGCGCCAGCAGTGAGAACAGGAGGTCCCATGAGCAGTTCTTC. Translating gives CASSENRRSHEQFF. This sequence joins TRBV10-2 and TRBJ2-1; D possibly uses TRBD1 or TRBD2 (5 bases each). CDR1 and CDR2 from the germline V gene are WSHSY and SAAADI. Trimming pared 2 bases from V and 8 bases from J, leaving 13 bases between. The CDR3 is made up of 14 amino acids.

The sample holds one count of this clonotype. A far larger clone is off by one base, so a read error is likely. The chain is built from TRBV5-1 and TRBJ2-4; 7 positions agree with TRBD1. This CDR3 is built from 12 residues. Germline CDR1 SGHRS, CDR2 YFSETQ. The CDR3: CASSLTGVERFF. In DNA form, the CDR3 reads TGCGCCAGCAGCTTAACAGGGGTAGAGCGGTTCTTC.

This clonotype has a count of ten or more. The J gene is TRBJ2-2, the V gene TRBV24-1, with D unclear. The germline CDR1 and CDR2 sequences are KGHDR and SFDVKD. V was cut by 0 bases and J by 6 bases, with 7 bases left in between. The CDR3 is 14 residues long. For the CDR3, the DNA is TGTGCCACCAGTGATTTGACGGACGCCGGGGAGCTGTTTTTT. Protein: CATSDLTDAGELFF.

There are many counts of this clonotype. The V gene is TRBV4-1, the J gene TRBJ2-3; no clear D. CDR3 length: 16 residues. Germline V CDR1 and CDR2: MGHRA, YSYEKL. The ends were cut back, 0 bases at V and 0 bases at J, with 10 bases in the middle. The CDR3 loop is CASSQDRAASTDTQYF. The CDR3 bases are TGCGCCAGCAGCCAAGATAGGGCGGCCAGCACAGATACGCAGTATTTT.

A word on this clonotype: With only one base between it and a far larger clone, this is likely a read error. In nucleotides, the CDR3 is TGTACCAGCAGCCCCCTCAGCAACCAAGAGACCCAGTACTTC. It specifies CTSSPLSNQETQYF. The chain recombines TRBV7-2 with TRBJ2-5; the D is unclear. Germline CDR1 is SGHTA and CDR2 is FQGNSA. The CDR3 spans 14 residues. Trimming pared 5 bases from V and 0 bases from J, leaving 10 bases between.

This clonotype showed up many times. The chain links TRBV5-1 to TRBJ2-3, with TRBD1 matching 9 bases. Germline values: CDR1 SGHRS, CDR2 YFSETQ. The V segment lost 3 bases and the J segment 5 bases; nucleotides outside the gene matches: 7. This CDR3 has 15 residues. CDR3 region: CASSSRDRDVDTQYF. CDR3 nucleotide sequence: TGCGCCAGCAGCTCCCGGGACAGGGACGTAGATACGCAGTATTTT.

The chain is built from TRBV10-3 and TRBJ2-5; tentative D call: TRBD1 (5 bases). Germline-derived CDR1 and CDR2 are ENHRY and SYGVKD. The V end was cut by 5 bases, the J end by 4 bases, with 11 bases between. This CDR3 spans 13 amino acids. DNA of the CDR3: TGTGCCATCAGTCTCCACACAGGAGAGACCCAGTACTTC. It specifies CAISLHTGETQYF.

This clonotype appeared once. This chain uses TRBV9 with TRBJ2-5; D gene unclear. V was cut by 2 bases and J by 4 bases, with 9 bases left in between. Germline V gives CDR1 SGDLS, CDR2 YYNGEE. There are 13 residues in the CDR3. The CDR3 DNA sequence: TGTGCCAGCAGCGTTTCATTCCCAGAGACCCAGTACTTC. Translated: CASSVSFPETQYF. The full variable domain, in which reference TRBV9 and TRBJ2-5 provide the parts outside the CDR3, is DSGVTQTPKHLITATGQRVTLRCSPRSGDLSVYWYQQSLDQGLQFLIQYYNGEERAKGNILERFSAQQFPDLHSELNLSSLELGDSALYFCASSVSFPETQYFGPGTRLLVL.

The chain is built from TRBV19 and TRBJ2-3; TRBD2 aligns across 10 bases. Germline lookup yields CDR1 LNHDA and CDR2 SQIVND (reference sequence). The CDR3 spans 16 residues. J gave up 3 bases and V 6 bases, and 9 bases lay outside the gene matches. The CDR3 region is CASRTELSGGTDTQYF. As DNA, the CDR3 is TGTGCCAGTAGGACTGAACTTAGCGGGGGGACAGATACGCAGTATTTT. The variable domain in full, with the rest retrieved from reference TRBV19 and TRBJ2-3, is DGGITQSPKYLFRKEGQNVTLSCEQNLNHDAMYWYRQDPGQGLRLIYYSQIVNDFQKGDIAEGYSVSREKKESFPLTVTSAQKNPTAFYLCASRTELSGGTDTQYFGPGTRLTVL.

This clonotype occurred many times. The chain is built from TRBV5-1 and TRBJ2-1, with 8 bases that match TRBD2. CDR1 is SGHRS, CDR2 YFSETQ, per germline. The ends lost 9 bases at V and 7 bases at J; junction bases unmatched: 12. This CDR3 is built from 14 residues. The CDR3 DNA reads TGCGCCAACCCCCCCGGGACTAGTAGTAATGAGCAGTTCTTC. Protein: CANPPGTSSNEQFF.

This clonotype was recorded at least ten times. This sequence joins TRBV27 and TRBJ2-7; D not resolved. The CDR3 sequence is 17 residues long. The V end was cut by 0 bases, the J end by 2 bases, with 17 bases between. Germline values: CDR1 MNHEY, CDR2 SMNVEV (reference sequence). This CDR3 is CASSLSADLFGPYEQYF. The CDR3 DNA reads TGTGCCAGCAGTTTATCGGCGGACCTCTTCGGGCCCTACGAGCAGTACTTC.

This clonotype was recorded many times. The chain combines TRBV28 with TRBJ1-2; D is perhaps TRBD1 (5 bases). V was cut by 2 bases and J by 10 bases, with 8 bases left in between. The CDR3 totals 11 residues. The germline V gene encodes CDR1 MDHEN and CDR2 SYDVKM. CDR3 DNA: TGTGCCAGCAGTTTACGGGGGAACTACACCTTC. Amino acid sequence: CASSLRGNYTF.

The table lists this clonotype with many counts. The chain uses TRBV11-2 and TRBJ1-1; D is ambiguous. Germline CDR1 reads SGHAT; CDR2 reads FQNNGV. V shed 0 bases and J shed 7 bases, with 6 bases lying between them. The CDR3 has 12 amino acids. The CDR3 region has the DNA TGTGCCAGCAGCTTAGATCTTAGTGAAGCTTTCTTT. Translation: CASSLDLSEAFF.